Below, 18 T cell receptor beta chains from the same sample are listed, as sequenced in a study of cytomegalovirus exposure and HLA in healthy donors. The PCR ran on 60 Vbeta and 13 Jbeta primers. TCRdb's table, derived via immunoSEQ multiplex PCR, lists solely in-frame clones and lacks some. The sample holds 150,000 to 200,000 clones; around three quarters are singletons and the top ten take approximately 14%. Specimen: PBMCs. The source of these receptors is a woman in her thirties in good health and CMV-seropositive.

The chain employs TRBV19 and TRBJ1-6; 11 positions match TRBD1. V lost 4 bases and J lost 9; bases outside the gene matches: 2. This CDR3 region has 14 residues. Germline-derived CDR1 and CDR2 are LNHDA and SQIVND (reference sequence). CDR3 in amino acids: CASSTGQGGSPLHF. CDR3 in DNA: TGTGCCAGTAGTACGGGACAGGGGGGTTCACCCCTCCACTTT.

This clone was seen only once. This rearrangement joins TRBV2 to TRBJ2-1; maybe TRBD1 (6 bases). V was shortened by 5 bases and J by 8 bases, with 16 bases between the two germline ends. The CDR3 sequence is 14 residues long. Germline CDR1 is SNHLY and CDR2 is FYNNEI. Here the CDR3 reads CASSRTVRGDEQFF. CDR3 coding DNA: TGTGCCAGCAGTCGGACAGTTCGCGGAGATGAGCAGTTCTTC.

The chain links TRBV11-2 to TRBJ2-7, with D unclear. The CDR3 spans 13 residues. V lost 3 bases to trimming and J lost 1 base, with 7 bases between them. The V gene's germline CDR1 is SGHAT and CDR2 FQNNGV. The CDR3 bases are TGTGCCAGCAGCTTTGGCTGGTCCTACGAGCAGTACTTC. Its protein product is CASSFGWSYEQYF.

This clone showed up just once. CDR3 nucleotides: TGTGCCAGTAGTCCCTACGGTTCAACTAATGAAAAACTGTTTTTT. Its translation: CASSPYGSTNEKLFF. This chain links TRBV19 with TRBJ1-4; D is uncertain. The germline CDR1 and CDR2 sequences are LNHDA and SQIVND (reference sequence). The CDR3 covers 15 residues. V was shortened by 5 bases and J by 0 bases, with 10 bases between the two germline ends.

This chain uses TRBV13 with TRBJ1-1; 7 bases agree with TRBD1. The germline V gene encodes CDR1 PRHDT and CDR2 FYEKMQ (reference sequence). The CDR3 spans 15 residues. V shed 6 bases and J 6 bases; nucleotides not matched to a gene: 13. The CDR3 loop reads CASRHDRVSGPEAFF. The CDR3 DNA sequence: TGTGCCAGCAGGCATGACAGGGTCTCCGGCCCTGAAGCTTTCTTT.

This CDR3 is CASSIDPRGYNNEQFF. CDR3 sequence (DNA): TGTGCCAGTAGTATAGATCCCAGGGGGTACAACAATGAGCAGTTCTTC. The chain combines TRBV19 with TRBJ2-1; 7 positions match TRBD1. The CDR3 is made up of 16 amino acids. Germline assignment: CDR1 LNHDA and CDR2 SQIVND (reference sequence). Germline trimming cut 0 bases from V and 5 bases from J; bases unmatched to any gene: 7.

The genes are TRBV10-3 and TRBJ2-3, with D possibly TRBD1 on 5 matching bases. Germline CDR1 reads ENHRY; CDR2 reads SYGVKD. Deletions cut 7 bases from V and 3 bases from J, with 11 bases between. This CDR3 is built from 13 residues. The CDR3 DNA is TGTGCCATCACGCAGGGTGGGACAGATACGCAGTATTTT. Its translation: CAITQGGTDTQYF.

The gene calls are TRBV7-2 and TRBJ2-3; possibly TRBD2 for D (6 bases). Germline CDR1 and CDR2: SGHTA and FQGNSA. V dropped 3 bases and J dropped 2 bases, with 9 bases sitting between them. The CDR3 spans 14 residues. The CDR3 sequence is CASSLVAATDTQYF. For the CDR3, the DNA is TGTGCCAGCAGCTTGGTAGCGGCCACAGATACGCAGTATTTT.

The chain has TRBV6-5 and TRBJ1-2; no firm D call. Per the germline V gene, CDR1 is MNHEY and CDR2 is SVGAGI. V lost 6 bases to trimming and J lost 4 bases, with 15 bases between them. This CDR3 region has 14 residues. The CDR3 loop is CASSRGSVRYGYTF. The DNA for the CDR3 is TGTGCCAGCAGCCGAGGGAGCGTCCGCTATGGCTACACCTTC.

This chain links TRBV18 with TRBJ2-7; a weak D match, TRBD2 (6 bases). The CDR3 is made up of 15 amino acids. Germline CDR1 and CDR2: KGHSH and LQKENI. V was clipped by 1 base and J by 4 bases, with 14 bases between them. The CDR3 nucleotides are TGTGCCAGCTCACCACGGCGGGGCCCCAGGTACGAGCAGTACTTC. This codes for CASSPRRGPRYEQYF.

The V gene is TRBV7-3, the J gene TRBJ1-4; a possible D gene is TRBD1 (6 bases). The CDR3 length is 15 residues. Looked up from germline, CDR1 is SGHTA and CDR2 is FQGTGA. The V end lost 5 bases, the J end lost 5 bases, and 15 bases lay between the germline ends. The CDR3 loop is CASSPSGTQNEKLFF. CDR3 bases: TGTGCCAGCAGCCCCAGTGGGACACAGAATGAAAAACTGTTTTTT.

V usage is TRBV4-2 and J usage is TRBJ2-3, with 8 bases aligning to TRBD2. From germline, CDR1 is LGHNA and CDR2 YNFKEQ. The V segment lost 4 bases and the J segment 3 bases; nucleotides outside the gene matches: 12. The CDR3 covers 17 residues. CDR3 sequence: CASSPTPASGRTDTQYF. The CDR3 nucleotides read TGTGCCAGCAGCCCGACTCCGGCCAGCGGGAGAACAGATACGCAGTATTTT.

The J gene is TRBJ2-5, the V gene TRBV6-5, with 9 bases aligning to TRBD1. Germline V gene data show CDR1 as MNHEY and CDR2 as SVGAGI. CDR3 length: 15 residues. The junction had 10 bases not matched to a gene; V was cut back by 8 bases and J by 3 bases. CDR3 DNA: TGTGCCAGCGGATCCGGACAGGGGTATGAAGAGACCCAGTACTTC. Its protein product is CASGSGQGYEETQYF.

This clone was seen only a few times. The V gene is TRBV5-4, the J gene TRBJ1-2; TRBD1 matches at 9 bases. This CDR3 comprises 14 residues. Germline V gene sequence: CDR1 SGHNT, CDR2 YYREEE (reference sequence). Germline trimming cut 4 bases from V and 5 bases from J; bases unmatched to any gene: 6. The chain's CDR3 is CASSVPGTGYGYTF. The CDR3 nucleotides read TGTGCCAGCAGCGTGCCCGGGACAGGGTATGGCTACACCTTC.

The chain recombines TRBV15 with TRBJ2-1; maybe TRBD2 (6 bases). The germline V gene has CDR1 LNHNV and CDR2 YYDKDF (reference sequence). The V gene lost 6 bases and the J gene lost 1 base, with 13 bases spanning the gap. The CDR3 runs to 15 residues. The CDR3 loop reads CATRRPGGSYNEQFF. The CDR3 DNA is TGTGCCACCAGGAGGCCCGGGGGTTCCTACAATGAGCAGTTCTTC.

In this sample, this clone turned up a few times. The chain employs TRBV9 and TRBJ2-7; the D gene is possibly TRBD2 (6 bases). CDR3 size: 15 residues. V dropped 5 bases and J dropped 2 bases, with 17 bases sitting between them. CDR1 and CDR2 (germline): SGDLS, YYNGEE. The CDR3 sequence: CASSQTGADTYEQYF. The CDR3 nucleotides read TGTGCCAGCAGTCAGACGGGAGCCGACACCTACGAGCAGTACTTC.

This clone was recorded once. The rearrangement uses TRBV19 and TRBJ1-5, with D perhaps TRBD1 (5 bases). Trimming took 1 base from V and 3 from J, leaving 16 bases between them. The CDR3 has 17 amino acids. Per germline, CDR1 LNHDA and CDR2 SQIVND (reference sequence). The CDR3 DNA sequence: TGTGCCAGTAGTATAGGGACGGGAGGGGCCCTCAATCAGCCCCAGCATTTT. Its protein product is CASSIGTGGALNQPQHF.

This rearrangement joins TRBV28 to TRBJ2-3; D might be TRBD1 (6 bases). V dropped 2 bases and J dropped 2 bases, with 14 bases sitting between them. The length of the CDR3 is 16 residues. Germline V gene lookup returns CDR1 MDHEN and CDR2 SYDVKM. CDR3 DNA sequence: TGTGCCAGCAGTTTAATTGGAACAGGGAACACAGATACGCAGTATTTT. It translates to CASSLIGTGNTDTQYF.